Listed below are T cell receptor beta chains from one sample, sequenced in a study of cytomegalovirus exposure and HLA in healthy donors. Data came from immunoSEQ multiplex PCR; TCRdb stores just in-frame clones and leaves some out. The data show roughly 130,000 clones, about 80% seen once. The specimen was PBMCs. The receptors originated from a man aged 40-50 years in good health and CMV-seronegative. Each CDR3 is given with its conserved first and last residue. A D gene is named only where the DNA matches it firmly. Size tells how often a clone was seen (once, few, many) or the class of an expanded clone, and some rows leave it out.

D	J	size	V	DNA	CDR3
NA	TRBJ2-7	NA	TRBV6-1	TGTGCCAGCAGTGAGTATGGACAAGCCCTATACGAGCAGTACTTC	CASSEYGQALYEQYF
TRBD2	TRBJ2-3	few	TRBV11-3	TGTGCCAGCAGCCGGACTAGCGGCACAGATACGCAGTATTTT	CASSRTSGTDTQYF
TRBD2	TRBJ2-1	few	TRBV2	TGTGCCAGCAGTTCATTAGCGGGTTACAATGAGCAGTTCTTC	CASSSLAGYNEQFF
TRBD2	TRBJ2-3	NA	TRBV6-5	TGTGCCAGCAGTTACCAGCGGGGGGGGACAGATACGCAGTATTTT	CASSYQRGGTDTQYF
NA	TRBJ2-2	NA	TRBV28	TGTGCCAGCAGTTTGCGAACCGTTAACACCGGGGAGCTGTTTTTT	CASSLRTVNTGELFF
TRBD1	TRBJ1-5	NA	TRBV5-1	TGCGCCAGCAGCGAAGGGACAGGCAATCAGCCCCAGCATTTT	CASSEGTGNQPQHF
TRBD1	TRBJ2-1	few	TRBV5-6	TGTGCCAGCAGCCACCAGGCCCAGGGGGACAATGAGCAGTTCTTC	CASSHQAQGDNEQFF
NA	TRBJ1-5	few	TRBV27	TGTGCCAGCAGTTTATCGGGGGGGTATAGCAATCAGCCCCAGCATTTT	CASSLSGGYSNQPQHF
TRBD1	TRBJ2-5	few	TRBV5-4	TGTGCCAGCACTTTCGGTGGGGACAGGGTGGGAGAGACCCAGTACTTC	CASTFGGDRVGETQYF
NA	TRBJ2-3	NA	TRBV19	TGTGCCAGTAGTGTAAGAGTGGGCACAGATACGCAGTATTTT	CASSVRVGTDTQYF
NA	TRBJ2-3	NA	TRBV5-1	TGCGCCAGCAGCTTGGTCGGGAGAGGCACAGATACGCAGTATTTT	CASSLVGRGTDTQYF
NA	TRBJ1-4	few	TRBV6-1	TGTGCCAGCAGCCCCAGGGGTGAAAAACTGTTTTTT	CASSPRGEKLFF
NA	TRBJ1-1	few	TRBV6-1	TGTGCCAGCAGTGAAGCGCTTCAGGGGTCCACTGAAGCTTTCTTT	CASSEALQGSTEAFF
NA	TRBJ1-4	NA	TRBV10-1	TGCGCCAGCAGGGGGGGAAGACCTAATGAAAAACTGTTTTTT	CASRGGRPNEKLFF
TRBD2	TRBJ2-1	NA	TRBV5-1	TGCGCCAGCAGCCCCTGGACTAGCGGGAGGGAGCAGTTCTTC	CASSPWTSGREQFF
TRBD1	TRBJ2-1	NA	TRBV30	TGTGCCTGGAGTGTACAGGGGGGCGGGAATGAGCAGTTCTTC	CAWSVQGGGNEQFF
TRBD2	TRBJ2-1	few	TRBV10-3	TGTGCCATCAGTGAGGGACTAGCTTCCTACAATGAGCAGTTCTTC	CAISEGLASYNEQFF
NA	TRBJ2-1	NA	TRBV25-1	TGTGCCAGCAGGAGGGCCGGGGTATACTCGGATGAGCAGTTCTTC	CASRRAGVYSDEQFF
TRBD2	TRBJ2-5	few	TRBV2	TGTGCCAGCAGTGGCGGACTAGCGGGAGTGGTGGAGACCCAGTACTTC	CASSGGLAGVVETQYF
NA	TRBJ1-1	NA	TRBV7-9	TGTGCCAGCAGCTTTGGCCAGGAAGCTTTCTTT	CASSFGQEAFF
NA	TRBJ2-2	NA	TRBV18	TGTGCCAGCCGAACAGACAGACCGAACACCGGGGAGCTGTTTTTT	CASRTDRPNTGELFF
NA	TRBJ1-1	NA	TRBV7-9	TGTGCCAGCAGCTGGGACTCTCGCCCGAACACTGAAGCTTTCTTT	CASSWDSRPNTEAFF
TRBD2	TRBJ2-3	NA	TRBV16	TGTGCCAGCAGCCAAGGCCTAGCGGGCAACACAGATACGCAGTATTTT	CASSQGLAGNTDTQYF
NA	TRBJ2-2	NA	TRBV2	TGTGCCAGCAGTGACCGGGGACTGTCGAGCGGGGAGCTGTTTTTT	CASSDRGLSSGELFF
NA	TRBJ2-1	NA	TRBV27	TGTGCCAGCAGTTTAGGGTCAGGCATTGAGCAGTTCTTC	CASSLGSGIEQFF
NA	TRBJ2-5	NA	TRBV6-1	TGTGCCAGCAGTGCCGGGACAACCCAAGAGACCCAGTACTTC	CASSAGTTQETQYF
TRBD1	TRBJ1-3	NA	TRBV5-4	TGTGCCAGCAGCCCTTCGACAGGGGCTGGAAACACCATATATTTT	CASSPSTGAGNTIYF
TRBD1	TRBJ1-3	once	TRBV28	TGTGCCAGCAGACGGACAGGGTCTGGAAACACCATATATTTT	CASRRTGSGNTIYF
TRBD2	TRBJ2-5	NA	TRBV2	TGTGCCGAGGGGGGACTAGGAGAGACCCAGTACTTC	CAEGGLGETQYF
TRBD2	TRBJ2-5	once	TRBV25-1	TGTGCCAGCAGTAAGACTAGCGGGGGGGAAGAGACCCAGTACTTC	CASSKTSGGEETQYF
TRBD1	TRBJ1-2	NA	TRBV28	TGTGCCAGCAGACGGACAGGGGGGGACTATGGCTACACCTTC	CASRRTGGDYGYTF
NA	TRBJ2-3	NA	TRBV9	TGTGCCAGCAGCGAGACAGCTCTTGGTCCGTCTGTTAGCACAGATACGCAGTATTTT	CASSETALGPSVSTDTQYF
NA	TRBJ1-4	NA	TRBV6-1	TGTGCCAGCAGCGACAGGCCTAATGAAAAACTGTTTTTT	CASSDRPNEKLFF
TRBD1	TRBJ1-1	NA	TRBV11-2	TGTGCCAGCAGCCGGGACAGAAACACTGAAGCTTTCTTT	CASSRDRNTEAFF
NA	TRBJ1-4	once	TRBV9	TGTGCCAGCAGCGTAACCCCCGGAGGGGAAAAACTGTTTTTT	CASSVTPGGEKLFF
TRBD1	TRBJ1-5	NA	TRBV28	TGTGCCAGCAGAAACCGGGACAGGGGGCTTCAGCCCCAGCATTTT	CASRNRDRGLQPQHF
NA	TRBJ2-7	NA	TRBV2	TGTGCCAGCAGTGCGCAGGGTAGCTACGAGCAGTACTTC	CASSAQGSYEQYF
NA	TRBJ1-3	NA	TRBV4-1	TGCGCCAGCAGCCAAGCCGGGCGGGTGGATCTCTCTGGAAACACCATATATTTT	CASSQAGRVDLSGNTIYF
TRBD1	TRBJ1-1	NA	TRBV5-5	TGTGCCAGCAGCTTACAGGGGGTTGACACTGAAGCTTTCTTT	CASSLQGVDTEAFF
NA	TRBJ2-7	NA	TRBV27	TGTGCCAGCTCGGGGGTTGGGAAGACCTACGAGCAGTACTTC	CASSGVGKTYEQYF
NA	TRBJ2-7	NA	TRBV7-8	TGTGCCAGCAGCCCGGGTCACGACTACGAGCAGTACTTC	CASSPGHDYEQYF